A single sample gave rise to the 16 T cell receptor beta chains below, sequenced in a study of blood T cell repertoires in COVID-19. The assay was immunoSEQ multiplex PCR, and TCRdb's table has in-frame clones only and misses some. The sample yields fewer than 200,000 clones, 85% seen once. The sample consisted of peripheral blood. These receptors were collected from a human donor with acute or convalescent COVID-19. The donor label of this sample is uncertain.

This clone was observed a single time. The V call is TRBV7-2, the J call TRBJ1-1; 7 bases line up with TRBD1. After removal of 2 bases from V and 2 bases from J, the junction contained 11 bases not matched to a gene. This CDR3 spans 17 amino acids. Germline CDR1 and CDR2: SGHTA and FQGNSA. The CDR3 reads CASSLSSQGGGNTEAFF. CDR3 DNA: TGTGCCAGCAGCTTATCGAGTCAGGGGGGAGGAAACACTGAAGCTTTCTTT.

In this sample, this clone turned up once. The genes are TRBV6-2 or TRBV6-3 and TRBJ2-3; a weak D match, TRBD1 (6 bases). V lost 6 bases and J 0 bases, leaving 16 bases between the germline ends. The CDR3 extends over 16 amino acids. CDR1 and CDR2 (germline): MNHEY, SVGEGT. The CDR3 nucleotides read TGTGCCAGCAGCAAAGTACAGGGCCGGAGCACAGATACGCAGTATTTT. Protein sequence: CASSKVQGRSTDTQYF.

This chain joins TRBV29-1 and TRBJ1-1; 8 bases are shared with TRBD1. CDR1 SQVTM and CDR2 ANQGSEA come from the germline V gene. V dropped 7 bases and J dropped 1; count of bases not matched to a gene: 14. The CDR3 has 16 residues. The chain's CDR3 is CSATGGTGLTNTEAFF. CDR3 coding DNA: TGCAGCGCCACTGGGGGGACAGGACTGACGAACACTGAAGCTTTCTTT.

The rearrangement joins TRBV18 to TRBJ2-2; D perhaps matches TRBD2 (5 bases). V was shortened by 1 base and J by 3 bases, with 6 bases between the two germline ends. Germline lookup yields CDR1 KGHSH and CDR2 LQKENI. CDR3 length: 14 amino acids. CDR3: CASSPQRDTGELFF. The CDR3 DNA reads TGTGCCAGCTCACCACAGAGGGACACCGGGGAGCTGTTTTTT.

This chain uses TRBV5-5 with TRBJ1-3, with unresolved D. Germline lookup yields CDR1 SGHKS and CDR2 YYEKEE (reference sequence). CDR3 length: 14 residues. V was shortened by 4 bases and J by 4 bases, with 12 bases between the two germline ends. The CDR3 region has the DNA TGTGCCAGCAGCCGTCAAGAGGCAGGAAACACCATATATTTT. Translated: CASSRQEAGNTIYF.

The chain joins TRBV5-1 to TRBJ1-2, with 10 bases that match TRBD1. The CDR3 extends over 17 amino acids. In germline, CDR1 is SGHRS, CDR2 YFSETQ. The ends lost 3 bases at V and 0 bases at J; junction bases unmatched: 8. DNA of the CDR3: TGCGCCAGCAGCTCCCGGGACAGGGGACGAGCTAACTATGGCTACACCTTC. Its translation: CASSSRDRGRANYGYTF.

The rearrangement links TRBV11-3 to TRBJ1-5; the D is unclear. The CDR3 spans 12 residues. Germline CDR1 is SGHNT and CDR2 is YENEEA. V was trimmed by 2 bases and J by 4 bases, leaving 3 bases between them. CDR3 DNA sequence: TGTGCCAGCAGCTTACCAAATCAGCCCCAGCATTTT. Amino acids: CASSLPNQPQHF.

The genes are TRBV9 and TRBJ2-1, with TRBD2 identical over 14 bases. The J segment lost 6 bases and the V segment lost 4 bases, leaving 9 bases of the junction unmatched. This CDR3 spans 17 amino acids. The germline V gene encodes CDR1 SGDLS and CDR2 YYNGEE. For the CDR3, the DNA is TGTGCCAGCAGCCCTCGACTAGCGGGGGGGCAGGGCAATGAGCAGTTCTTC. Translated, it gives CASSPRLAGGQGNEQFF.

This chain connects TRBV28 to TRBJ2-7; the match to TRBD1 covers 10 bases. CDR3 length: 15 amino acids. The J segment lost 5 bases and the V segment lost 5 bases, leaving 9 bases of the junction unmatched. Germline loops: CDR1 MDHEN, CDR2 SYDVKM. The CDR3 DNA sequence: TGTGCCAGCAGTCTAACGGGACAGGGGACAAACGAGCAGTACTTC. Its translation is CASSLTGQGTNEQYF.

CDR3 bases: TGTGCCATCAGTGAGTCGACTAGCAAGGGCACAGATACGCAGTATTTT. Translated: CAISESTSKGTDTQYF. This rearrangement joins TRBV10-3 to TRBJ2-3; 7 positions match TRBD2. The CDR3 length is 16 residues. Unmatched junction bases numbered 4, after V lost 0 bases and J lost 1 base. Germline V gene data show CDR1 as ENHRY and CDR2 as SYGVKD.

The rearrangement uses TRBV4-1 and TRBJ1-4, with 7 bases identical to TRBD1. This CDR3 is 16 amino acids long. V was pared by 1 base and J by 1 base, with 3 bases of the junction left unmatched. Germline-derived CDR1 and CDR2 are MGHRA and YSYEKL. CDR3 in amino acids: CASSQGQGGTNEKLFF. The CDR3 DNA reads as TGCGCCAGCAGCCAAGGACAGGGAGGAACTAATGAAAAACTGTTTTTT.

The V gene is TRBV28, the J gene TRBJ1-1; D unresolved. CDR3 size: 10 residues. Germline lookup yields CDR1 MDHEN and CDR2 SYDVKM. V lost 8 bases and J lost 7, with 8 bases in between. CDR3 DNA sequence: TGTGCCAGCCGCGATGTTGAAGCTTTCTTT. Translated: CASRDVEAFF.

The J gene is TRBJ1-1, the V gene TRBV30; TRBD1 is a possible D gene (5 bases). The V gene's germline CDR1 is GTSNPN and CDR2 SVGIG (reference sequence). Trimming shortened V by 4 bases and J by 3 bases, and 18 bases separated the two germline ends. CDR3 length equals 15 residues. The CDR3 nucleotides are TGTGCCTGGATTGGCGCCGGGGGGAGTTACACTGAAGCTTTCTTT. As protein: CAWIGAGGSYTEAFF. The complete variable domain, with remaining parts taken from reference TRBV30 and TRBJ1-1, reads SQTIHQWPATLVQPVGSPLSLECTVEGTSNPNLYWYRQAAGRGLQLLFYSVGIGQISSEVPQNLSASRPQDRQFILSSKKLLLSDSGFYLCAWIGAGGSYTEAFFGQGTRLTVV.

The chain carries TRBV7-9 and TRBJ2-4; TRBD1 might be the D (6 bases). The CDR3 is 15 residues long. The germline CDR1 and CDR2 sequences are SEHNR and FQNEAQ (reference sequence). V was clipped by 5 bases and J by 3 bases, with 14 bases between them. CDR3 in amino acids: CASSLGQTFKNIQYF. The CDR3 DNA reads TGTGCCAGCAGCCTAGGACAGACCTTCAAAAACATTCAGTACTTC.

V gene TRBV5-6 combines with J gene TRBJ2-7; 10 bases line up with TRBD2. Trimming at V came to 4 bases and at J to 4 bases, leaving 8 bases not matched to a gene. The germline gives CDR1 SGHDT, CDR2 YYEEEE. There are 15 residues in the CDR3. The CDR3 DNA sequence: TGTGCCAGCAGCAGCAGGGGACTAGCGAATTACGAGCAGTACTTC. Translated: CASSSRGLANYEQYF.

The chain joins TRBV5-1 to TRBJ1-6, with TRBD1 identical over 7 bases. V lost 5 bases, J lost 7 bases, and 24 bases stayed unmatched. CDR3 size: 20 residues. Germline V gene lookup returns CDR1 SGHRS and CDR2 YFSETQ. In DNA, the CDR3 is TGCGCCAGCAGACCTTTTCCAGGGGGTGAGGCCGCGAGGGCGAATTCACCCCTCCACTTT. Translated, it gives CASRPFPGGEAARANSPLHF.